Listed here is a single T cell receptor beta chain. Authors' methods: Quantification of nucleated cells was approximated via reference gene primer amplification. Data came from immunoSEQ multiplex PCR; TCRdb stores just in-frame clones and leaves some out. The V and J calls and clone size come from that table; D and trimming were worked out from the DNA. The table includes about 180,000 clones, 70% to 90% detected once. Unmatched junction bases numbered 5, after V lost 2 bases and J lost 4 bases. This CDR3 has 15 residues. The germline V gene encodes CDR1 SGHNT and CDR2 YENEEA. This sample stems from a study of blood T cell repertoires in COVID-19. As for the study in general: Both acute and convalescent COVID-19 samples were obtained from the United States, Italy and Spain. Sample material is recorded as cDNA or gDNA derived from T cells, B-cell-depleted T cells, or PBMCs.

The receptor was derived from a woman aged 25 to 39 with acute or convalescent COVID-19. Sequenced input: peripheral blood. The chain combines TRBV11-3 with TRBJ2-1; 7 bases are shared with TRBD2. The CDR3 bases are TGTGCCAGCAGCTTATCGGTAGCGGGTTACAATGAGCAGTTCTTC. This sequence encodes CASSLSVAGYNEQFF.